This TCR beta chain was captured by sequencing in a study of blood T cell repertoires in COVID-19. Study-wide context: The origin of the acute and convalescent COVID-19 samples was the United States, Italy and Spain.

CDR3 length: 15 amino acids. V lost 7 bases and J 0 bases, leaving 13 bases between the germline ends. Germline V gene data show CDR1 as LNHDA and CDR2 as SQIVND (reference sequence). Sequenced by immunoSEQ multiplex PCR; TCRdb stores in-frame clones only, minus some. The sample lists approximately 110,000 clones; about 76% were seen once. This clone was recorded at least ten times. The source of this sequence is a woman aged 70-85 years with acute or convalescent COVID-19. The sample was peripheral blood. V and J are TRBV19 and TRBJ1-5; D remains ambiguous. This chain's CDR3 is CASTAPNYSNQPQHF. The CDR3 DNA reads TGTGCCAGTACCGCCCCTAATTATAGCAATCAGCCCCAGCATTTT.